The 11 T cell receptor beta chains listed next were all sequenced from one sample in a study of blood T cell repertoires in COVID-19. Sequenced by immunoSEQ multiplex PCR; TCRdb stores in-frame clones only, minus some. This sample has over 55,000 clones, with under 95% found just once. The sequenced sample was peripheral blood. All receptors derive from a human donor in a cohort sampled during active COVID-19.

The chain links TRBV7-9 to TRBJ2-7; D is undetermined. Germline lookup yields CDR1 SEHNR and CDR2 FQNEAQ (reference sequence). The CDR3 has 13 amino acids. V lost 2 bases and J lost 0, with 5 bases in between. The CDR3: CASSLPVSYEQYF. The CDR3 DNA sequence: TGTGCCAGCAGCTTACCCGTCTCCTACGAGCAGTACTTC.

V usage is TRBV11-2 and J usage is TRBJ2-7, with no clear D. The CDR3 totals 10 residues. Germline CDR1 SGHAT, CDR2 FQNNGV. V gave up 10 bases and J gave up 6 bases, with 10 bases separating them. For the CDR3, the DNA is TGTGCCACCGGGTGGCCCGAGCAGTACTTC. Amino acids: CATGWPEQYF.

The chain carries TRBV10-3 and TRBJ2-7; TRBD2 matches at 9 bases. CDR1 ENHRY and CDR2 SYGVKD come from the germline V gene. After removal of 6 bases from V and 0 bases from J, the junction contained 6 bases not matched to a gene. This CDR3 spans 15 amino acids. This CDR3 reads CAIRLAGESSYEQYF. CDR3 nucleotides: TGTGCCATCAGGTTAGCGGGGGAGAGCTCCTACGAGCAGTACTTC.

This chain connects TRBV12-3 or TRBV12-4 to TRBJ1-1; 7 bases are shared with TRBD1. This CDR3 is 12 amino acids long. V gave up 5 bases and J gave up 10 bases; unmatched junction bases: 7. The CDR3 loop reads CASSTGALGAFF. CDR3 DNA: TGTGCCAGCAGTACAGGGGCCCTAGGAGCTTTCTTT.

The chain has TRBV5-6 and TRBJ1-6; 8 nucleotides align to TRBD1. The CDR3 is 18 amino acids. From germline, CDR1 is SGHDT and CDR2 YYEEEE. The J segment lost 1 base and the V segment lost 3 bases, leaving 9 bases of the junction unmatched. Here the CDR3 reads CASSSPGQGASYNSPLHF. The CDR3 DNA is TGTGCCAGCAGCTCTCCTGGACAGGGAGCGTCCTATAATTCACCCCTCCACTTT.

This clone was observed many times. The chain joins TRBV6-1 to TRBJ1-1, with 9 bases fitting TRBD1. Germline V lookup: CDR1 MNHNS, CDR2 SASEGT. The CDR3 runs to 15 residues. The ends lost 1 base at V and 4 bases at J; junction bases unmatched: 4. CDR3 DNA: TGTGCCAGCAGTGAAGGGGAGACAGGGGGCACTGAAGCTTTCTTT. Protein: CASSEGETGGTEAFF.

This chain links TRBV21-1 with TRBJ1-2; the D call of TRBD1 is as the table states it, not checked on the DNA. TRBV21-1 is given as a pseudogene. The CDR3 has 12 residues. The CDR3 DNA reads TGTGCCAGCAGCAGGGGGCCCGATGGCTACACCTTC. As protein: CASSRGPDGYTF.

This clone was recorded a few times. The chain uses TRBV5-1 and TRBJ1-2; D may be TRBD1 (5 bases). The CDR3 spans 13 residues. The germline V gene encodes CDR1 SGHRS and CDR2 YFSETQ. Trimming left V 7 bases short and J 2 bases short, with 12 bases between. The CDR3 reads CASSLTDNYGYTF. CDR3 DNA sequence: TGCGCCAGCTCCTTGACAGACAACTATGGCTACACCTTC.

The rearrangement joins TRBV7-2 to TRBJ1-1, with TRBD1 identical over 10 bases. With V trimmed by 5 bases and J by 8 bases, 11 bases remained unmatched. Germline V CDR1 and CDR2: SGHTA, FQGNSA. CDR3 length equals 15 residues. The CDR3 coding sequence is TGTGCCAGCAGCCCGTGGGTGGGACAGGGGCTAGAAGCTTTCTTT. As protein: CASSPWVGQGLEAFF.

The chain has TRBV5-1 and TRBJ1-4; D may be TRBD1 (6 bases). Trimming removed 4 bases at V and 5 bases at J, with 9 bases between. Germline V gene sequence: CDR1 SGHRS, CDR2 YFSETQ. The CDR3 is made up of 13 amino acids. CDR3 DNA: TGCGCCAGCAGCCCCCAGGGGAATGAAAAACTGTTTTTT. Protein sequence: CASSPQGNEKLFF.

The rearrangement uses TRBV7-2 and TRBJ1-3, with TRBD1 as a possible D gene (6 bases). Germline values: CDR1 SGHTA, CDR2 FQGNSA. Trimming stripped 5 bases from V and 4 bases from J, with 18 bases between. The CDR3 contains 16 residues. CDR3 sequence: CASSTAGGAGGNTIYF. The CDR3, as DNA: TGTGCCAGCAGCACCGCCGGGGGGGCTGGAGGAAACACCATATATTTT. Variable domain in full (rest from reference TRBV7-2 and TRBJ1-3): GAGVSQSPSNKVTEKGKDVELRCDPISGHTALYWYRQSLGQGLEFLIYFQGNSAPDKSGLPSDRFSAERTGGSVSTLTIQRTQQEDSAVYLCASSTAGGAGGNTIYFGEGSWLTVV.